This T cell receptor beta chain was captured in a study of shared clonotypes between healthy human individuals. Study-wide points: Against clonotypes common to all four donors, non-shared ones had lower generation probabilities. Researchers sampled only blood; tissue repertoires likely differ. Sequencing of the sorted subsets was shown by rarefaction to be incomplete despite large depth.

The V end was cut by 0 bases, the J end by 3 bases, with 8 bases between. The CDR3 totals 14 residues. Germline assignment: CDR1 SGHRS and CDR2 YFSETQ. Positively selected for CCR7, the CD45RO-negative cells used as naive CD8 cells excluded terminally differentiated effector memory CD45RA+ cells. TCRdb's copy holds only in-frame clones and misses some; the assay was immunoSEQ multiplex PCR. The top ten hold less than 2% of the sample, which has over 2,000,000 clones, 85% to 95% seen once. As regards this clone: Its antigen remains unidentified.

This clonotype was sampled from a man aged 18 to 29 in good health. Some clones in this sample may be carry-over from other donors' samples. The rearrangement links TRBV5-1 to TRBJ2-3, with D tentatively TRBD1 or TRBD2 (5 bases each). The sequenced sample was naive CD8+ T cells from PBMCs. The CDR3 loop is CASSLDGGTDTQYF. The DNA for the CDR3 is TGCGCCAGCAGCTTGGATGGGGGAACAGATACGCAGTATTTT.